This T cell receptor beta chain was recovered during a study of blood T cell repertoires in COVID-19. Overall study: Spain, Italy and the United States supplied samples that represented acute and convalescent COVID-19. T cells, B-cell-depleted T cells, or PBMCs provided the cDNA or gDNA that served as material.

The germline gives CDR1 LGHDT, CDR2 YNNKEL (reference sequence). The CDR3 is made up of 13 amino acids. V shed 4 bases, J shed 8 bases, and the junction held 7 bases outside the gene matches. During active infection, Seattle patients enrolled and were then monitored through disease. In the authors' methods: Cell counts per sample came from amplifying reference gene primers. Measured with immunoSEQ multiplex PCR; TCRdb has only the in-frame clones, and not every one. For V, J and clone size, that table is used; D and trimming come from the DNA. The table includes fewer than 250,000 clones, approximately 80% detected once.

This TCR was recovered from a man aged 60 to 75 with COVID-19, enrolled during active disease. The V gene is TRBV3-1 (or the pseudogene TRBV3-2), the J gene TRBJ1-2; 7 bases match TRBD1. The sequenced sample was peripheral blood. The CDR3 bases are TGTGCCAGCAGCCCCCGGGACAGTAACGGCTACACCTTC. This gives the protein CASSPRDSNGYTF.